The 28 T cell receptor beta chains in this list originate from one sample, sequenced in a study of glioma-infiltrating T cells. Using RNA template, CDR3s of TCR alpha and beta were amplified with iRepertoire arm-PCR. A single record per CDR3 protein comes from TCRdb applying MiXCR to the multiplex PCR reads. The sample holds 160,000 or so distinct CDR3 sequences; around 42% are singletons and the top ten take roughly 5.2%. The sequencing sample was made of glioma tissue, nonneoplastic brain tissue, or PBMCs (not recorded which). Every receptor here comes from a human donor with low-grade glioma or glioblastoma, undergoing nonglioma brain surgery, or in good health (not recorded which).

This clonotype was detected ten times or more. This rearrangement joins TRBV2 to TRBJ1-5; D may be TRBD1 (5 bases). The V end was cut by 4 bases, the J end by 7 bases, with 8 bases between. CDR1 is SNHLY, CDR2 FYNNEI, per germline. The CDR3 sequence is 12 residues long. The CDR3 is CASSAGGQPQHF. CDR3 nucleotides: TGTGCCAGCAGTGCTGGGGGACAGCCCCAGCATTTT.

This chain links TRBV20-1 with TRBJ1-5; D gene unclear. In germline, CDR1 is DFQATT, CDR2 SNEGSKA (reference sequence). There are 14 residues in the CDR3. The CDR3 here is CSAHGVVGNQPQHF. The CDR3 bases are TGCAGCGCTCACGGGGTAGTTGGCAATCAGCCCCAGCATTTT.

This clonotype showed up many times. The gene calls are TRBV3-1 and TRBJ2-5; no definite D call. This CDR3 has 14 residues. The V and J ends lost 2 bases and 5 bases respectively, with 12 bases between them. Germline values: CDR1 LGHDT, CDR2 YNNKEL (reference sequence). The CDR3 DNA is TGTGCCAGCAGCCAAAACGCAGTTGGGGAGACCCAGTACTTC. Translated, it gives CASSQNAVGETQYF.

This clonotype was observed many times. The chain is built from TRBV28 and TRBJ1-1; D not certain. V was pared by 5 bases and J by 1 base, with 2 bases between. The CDR3 loop spans 11 amino acids. The V gene's germline CDR1 is MDHEN and CDR2 SYDVKM. CDR3 coding DNA: TGTGCCAGCAGTGAGAACACTGAAGCTTTCTTT. Protein product: CASSENTEAFF.

The V gene is TRBV7-2, the J gene TRBJ2-5; tentative D call: TRBD2 (6 bases). Germline loops: CDR1 SGHTA, CDR2 FQGNSA. CDR3 length: 15 amino acids. The V gene lost 2 bases and the J gene lost 5 bases, with 15 bases spanning the gap. This CDR3 reads CASSLNEGLKETQYF. For the CDR3, the DNA is TGTGCCAGCAGCTTAAATGAGGGACTTAAGGAGACCCAGTACTTC.

This clonotype appeared many times. The rearrangement links TRBV7-2 to TRBJ2-7; D unresolved. Germline V lookup: CDR1 SGHTA, CDR2 FQGNSA. The CDR3 contains 16 residues. V gave up 0 bases and J gave up 7 bases, with 19 bases separating them. Written as DNA, the CDR3 is TGTGCCAGCAGCTTAGCGCTCAGCACCTCCTCTGGAGAGCAGTACTTC. Amino acids: CASSLALSTSSGEQYF.

The V and J genes are TRBV3-1 and TRBJ2-2, with 8 bases fitting TRBD2. With V trimmed by 5 bases and J by 4 bases, 6 bases remained unmatched. The CDR3 contains 15 residues. Germline CDR1 reads LGHDT; CDR2 reads YNNKEL (reference sequence). CDR3 in DNA: TGTGCCAGCAGCTCGGAGCGGGAGCCCACCGGGGAGCTGTTTTTT. Translating gives CASSSEREPTGELFF.

For this clonotype: One end of the junction does not line up with germline, which may come from a read error. The genes are TRBV6-5 and TRBJ1-6; 7 bases match TRBD1. Germline assignment: CDR1 MNHEY and CDR2 SVGAGI. This CDR3 contains 15 residues. The CDR3 DNA sequence: TGTGCCAGCAGCCGCCGACAGGGACAGAATTCACACCTCCACTTT. This sequence encodes CASSRRQGQNSHLHF.

The chain carries TRBV5-1 and TRBJ2-1; 8 bases agree with TRBD2. V was clipped by 0 bases and J by 6 bases; unmatched bases: 14. Germline V gene sequence: CDR1 SGHRS, CDR2 YFSETQ. This CDR3 has 18 amino acids. The DNA for the CDR3 is TGCGCCAGCAGCTTGGTGAGCGGAGCGGGAGTCATTGTCAATGAGCAGTTCTTC. Its translation is CASSLVSGAGVIVNEQFF.

The table lists this clonotype with many counts. The rearrangement links TRBV7-2 to TRBJ1-5; 8 bases match TRBD1. Germline V lookup: CDR1 SGHTA, CDR2 FQGNSA. The CDR3 spans 14 residues. V was pared by 6 bases and J by 4 bases, with 5 bases of the junction left unmatched. CDR3 coding DNA: TGTGCCAGCAGGTGGGGACAGGCTAATCAGCCCCAGCATTTT. Translating it yields CASRWGQANQPQHF.

This clonotype was observed many times. The chain couples TRBV10-3 to TRBJ1-5; D gene uncertain. CDR3 length: 13 residues. The germline V and J ends were trimmed by 10 bases and 4 bases, with 14 bases remaining between them. Germline V gene lookup returns CDR1 ENHRY and CDR2 SYGVKD. The CDR3 DNA is TGTGCCACTGGAGATGTAAGGAATCAGCCCCAGCATTTT. This sequence encodes CATGDVRNQPQHF.

The chain is built from TRBV3-1 and TRBJ2-1, with TRBD2 matching 10 bases. Trimming took 4 bases from V and 7 from J; bases not matched to a gene: 10. The CDR3 covers 16 residues. Germline V gives CDR1 LGHDT, CDR2 YNNKEL (reference sequence). The CDR3 spells CASSPYPSGSMNEQFF. The CDR3 DNA follows: TGTGCCAGCAGCCCCTATCCTAGCGGGAGTATGAATGAGCAGTTCTTC.

For this clonotype: A single base separates this from a much larger clone, so it may be a read error. V gene TRBV20-1 combines with J gene TRBJ2-5, with 11 bases that match TRBD2. Germline V gene lookup returns CDR1 DFQATT and CDR2 SNEGSKA (reference sequence). The CDR3 length is 15 residues. The CDR3 here is CSARAKDSGRETKYF. The CDR3 region has the DNA TGCAGTGCTAGAGCGAAAGATAGCGGGAGGGAGACCAAGTACTTC.

This clonotype has a count of ten or more. This chain links TRBV27 with TRBJ2-1; D gene uncertain. Between the trimmed V and J ends, which lost 6 bases and 4 bases, there was a span of 4 bases. The CDR3 loop spans 11 amino acids. Germline V gene lookup returns CDR1 MNHEY and CDR2 SMNVEV (reference sequence). The CDR3 loop is CASSWYNEQFF. The CDR3 DNA sequence: TGTGCCAGCAGCTGGTACAATGAGCAGTTCTTC.

Only a few counts were recorded for this clonotype. The gene calls are TRBV25-1 and TRBJ2-1; TRBD2 matches at 10 bases. There are 16 residues in the CDR3. Germline CDR1 and CDR2: MGHDK and SYGVNS. J was trimmed by 9 bases and V by 6 bases; bases with no gene match: 14. The CDR3 region has the DNA TGTGCCAGCAGCCGTGATTCCCTAGCGGGGGTCAGTGAGCAGTTCTTC. Protein product: CASSRDSLAGVSEQFF.

This clonotype was detected many times. The CDR3 nucleotides are TGTGCCAGCAGGACAGGGCCTGAACAGCCCCAGCATTTT. This codes for CASRTGPEQPQHF. This chain links TRBV2 with TRBJ1-5; 7 bases match TRBD1. The length of the CDR3 is 13 residues. The V and J ends lost 6 bases and 7 bases, in that order; junction bases with no gene match: 6. Germline CDR1 is SNHLY and CDR2 is FYNNEI.

This clonotype was recorded many times. The rearrangement joins TRBV6-1 to TRBJ2-2; 11 bases fit TRBD2. Germline V CDR1 and CDR2: MNHNS, SASEGT. This CDR3 has 15 amino acids. Trimming at V came to 2 bases and at J to 7 bases, leaving 3 bases not matched to a gene. CDR3 nucleotide sequence: TGTGCCAGCAGTGAATTAGCGGGAGGGATCGGGGAGCTGTTTTTT. Protein sequence: CASSELAGGIGELFF.

This clonotype was observed at least ten times. V is TRBV2 and J is TRBJ1-1; D remains ambiguous. Germline CDR1 and CDR2: SNHLY and FYNNEI. The ends were cut back, 4 bases at V and 0 bases at J, with 6 bases in the middle. The CDR3 extends over 13 amino acids. The CDR3 sequence: CASSGQLNTEAFF. CDR3 DNA: TGTGCCAGCAGTGGGCAGCTGAACACTGAAGCTTTCTTT.

In this sample, this clonotype turned up many times. The gene calls are TRBV20-1 and TRBJ2-5; perhaps TRBD2 as D (5 bases). V was trimmed by 0 bases and J by 3 bases, leaving 11 bases between them. In germline, CDR1 is DFQATT, CDR2 SNEGSKA (reference sequence). The CDR3 contains 14 residues. CDR3: CSARDARGEETQYF. The CDR3 DNA reads as TGCAGTGCTAGAGATGCCCGGGGTGAAGAGACCCAGTACTTC.

As to this clonotype: This may be a read error: a much more frequent sequence differs by one nucleotide. This chain connects TRBV28 to TRBJ2-1; 7 positions match TRBD2. This CDR3 has 13 residues. The V gene end was trimmed by 7 bases and the J gene end by 7 bases; junction bases not matched to a gene: 7. Germline V lookup: CDR1 MDHEN, CDR2 SYDVKM. The CDR3 protein is CASKGGPWNEQFF. As DNA, the CDR3 is TGTGCCAGCAAGGGAGGGCCGTGGAATGAGCAGTTCTTC.

CDR3 DNA: TGCAGCGTTGGGGCTAGTTCCTACAATGAGCAGTTCTTC. Residues: CSVGASSYNEQFF. The V gene is TRBV29-1, the J gene TRBJ2-1; no clear D. The CDR3 is made up of 13 amino acids. Germline V gene data show CDR1 as SQVTM and CDR2 as ANQGSEA. V lost 4 bases and J 1 base, leaving 8 bases between the germline ends.

This clonotype was detected many times. The rearrangement links TRBV28 to TRBJ1-2; D not certain. Germline V gives CDR1 MDHEN, CDR2 SYDVKM. With 6 bases removed from V and 8 bases from J, the gap between germline ends came to 13 bases. CDR3 size: 12 residues. CDR3 amino acids: CASRHQGEGYTF. The CDR3 coding sequence is TGTGCCAGCAGGCACCAAGGCGAGGGCTACACCTTC.

This clonotype was seen only a few times. This chain joins TRBV7-8 and TRBJ2-7, with 10 bases aligning to TRBD2. The length of the CDR3 is 15 residues. The germline CDR1 and CDR2 sequences are SGHVS and FQNEAQ. Trimming took 2 bases from V and 4 from J; bases not matched to a gene: 5. CDR3 region: CASSLPSGRGYEQYF. DNA for the CDR3: TGTGCCAGCAGCTTACCTAGCGGGAGAGGGTACGAGCAGTACTTC.

Of note for this clonotype: A single base separates this from a much larger clone, so it may be a read error. This chain links TRBV28 with TRBJ2-7; 7 nucleotides agree with TRBD2. The CDR3 loop spans 16 amino acids. Losses at the gene ends were 4 bases for V and 6 bases for J; bases not matched to a gene: 15. CDR1 is MDHEN, CDR2 SYDVKM, per germline. CDR3 sequence: CASSSPRTRGNLEQYF. CDR3 coding DNA: TGTGCCAGCAGTTCTCCCAGGACTAGAGGGAATCTCGAGCAGTACTTC.

This clonotype has a handful of counts. The chain is built from TRBV7-6 and TRBJ2-7; D perhaps matches TRBD2 (6 bases). Germline loops: CDR1 SGHVS, CDR2 FNYEAQ. The CDR3 extends over 13 amino acids. Trimming cost V 5 bases and J 5 bases, with 13 bases left between them. DNA for the CDR3: TGTGCCAGCAGCCCCGGGGGTAACGACGAGCAGTACTTC. Protein: CASSPGGNDEQYF.

J is TRBJ2-7 and V is TRBV18, with 7 nucleotides matching TRBD1. The CDR3 spans 13 residues. The V and J ends lost 3 bases and 11 bases, in that order; junction bases with no gene match: 10. Germline V CDR1 and CDR2: KGHSH, LQKENI. CDR3 sequence reads: CASSPTEGALEYF. The DNA of the CDR3 is TGTGCCAGCTCACCCACCGAGGGGGCATTGGAGTACTTC.

The sample holds a few counts of this clonotype. The chain carries TRBV29-1 and TRBJ1-3; D uncertain. V gave up 6 bases and J gave up 2 bases, with 8 bases separating them. This CDR3 is 12 amino acids long. CDR1 is SQVTM and CDR2 is ANQGSEA in the germline V gene. The CDR3 sequence is CSVLVTGNTIYF. As DNA, the CDR3 is TGCAGCGTCCTAGTGACTGGAAACACCATATATTTT.

With respect to this clonotype: A read error may produce the germline difference seen at one junction end. The chain uses TRBV28 and TRBJ1-5; maybe TRBD1 (5 bases). This CDR3 has 15 amino acids. Germline CDR1 and CDR2: MDHEN and SYDVKM. This chain's CDR3 is CAISFGRGGYQPQHF. The CDR3, as DNA: TGTGCCATCAGTTTTGGAAGGGGAGGTTATCAGCCCCAGCATTTT.